This TCR beta chain was identified during a study of blood T cell repertoires in COVID-19. Looking at the study overall: There were acute and convalescent COVID-19 samples, and they came from the United States, Italy and Spain.

V was clipped by 7 bases and J by 3 bases, with 15 bases between them. Germline values: CDR1 SNHLY, CDR2 FYNNEI. The CDR3 is made up of 14 amino acids. Data came from immunoSEQ multiplex PCR; TCRdb stores just in-frame clones and leaves some out. The data hold some 190,000 clones, with about 85% observed a single time. The receptor's source is a human donor in a cohort sampled during active COVID-19. Sequencing was performed on peripheral blood. The gene calls are TRBV2 and TRBJ2-5, with D hard to call. For the CDR3, the DNA is TGTGCCAGCAACAAAAGAGGCAGAGAAGAGACCCAGTACTTC. Translating gives CASNKRGREETQYF.